This T cell receptor beta chain was recovered during a study of OX40 agonist ivuxolimab in advanced cancers. General study findings and limits: CD4+ and CD8+ blood T cells expanded clonally by week 6 at 0.1 to 3.0 mg/kg.

As regards this clone: Its antigen is undetermined.

Per the germline V gene, CDR1 is MNHNY and CDR2 is SVGAGI (reference sequence). Trimming shortened V by 6 bases and J by 6 bases, and 17 bases separated the two germline ends. The CDR3 extends over 15 amino acids. Clones were sequenced by immunoSEQ multiplex PCR, and TCRdb holds only the in-frame ones, with some missing. The sample consists of roughly 26,000 clones, around 90% of them appearing once. V usage is TRBV6-6 and J usage is TRBJ2-2, with a tentative D call TRBD1 (7 bases). Sample: CD4+ or CD8+ T cells sorted from blood, taken in a trial of the OX40 agonist ivuxolimab. The sequence was obtained from an adult with an advanced solid tumor such as melanoma, head and neck, liver or kidney cancer. The CDR3 loop is CASRRTGGGAGELFF. CDR3 nucleotides: TGTGCCAGCAGGAGGACAGGCGGAGGGGCCGGGGAGCTGTTTTTT.